Sequencing of this TCR beta chain was carried out in a study of cytomegalovirus exposure and HLA in healthy donors. Study-level background: A previous analysis identified approximately 120 million unique TCR beta sequences derived from around 180 million T cells. Study results and limitations: In a later analysis, most CMV-associated TCR beta chains appeared HLA-restricted. Accurate prediction of HLA-A and HLA-B alleles (for most subjects) was reportedly achieved from TCR beta sequences. As a later analysis showed, several of the most significant clusters appeared to be linked to common viral pathogens.

Points on this clone: What it binds is not known.

The primer mix had 60 Vbeta and 13 Jbeta primers. Here immunoSEQ multiplex PCR was the method, and the copy in TCRdb shows in-frame clones only, minus some. The data contain 150,000 to 200,000 clones, 80% to 90% of them seen just once; the ten biggest clones take up just under 5%. Sequencing input: PBMCs. The source of this sequence is a woman under 30 in good health and CMV-seropositive.

CDR3: CASSLGDLGQGSYEQYF. CDR3 sequence (DNA): TGTGCCAGCAGCTTAGGGGATTTGGGACAGGGATCCTACGAGCAGTACTTC. The chain employs TRBV11-2 and TRBJ2-7; 9 bases align to TRBD1. This CDR3 has 17 amino acids. V was pared by 1 base and J by 1 base, with 8 bases of the junction left unmatched. The germline V gene has CDR1 SGHAT and CDR2 FQNNGV.